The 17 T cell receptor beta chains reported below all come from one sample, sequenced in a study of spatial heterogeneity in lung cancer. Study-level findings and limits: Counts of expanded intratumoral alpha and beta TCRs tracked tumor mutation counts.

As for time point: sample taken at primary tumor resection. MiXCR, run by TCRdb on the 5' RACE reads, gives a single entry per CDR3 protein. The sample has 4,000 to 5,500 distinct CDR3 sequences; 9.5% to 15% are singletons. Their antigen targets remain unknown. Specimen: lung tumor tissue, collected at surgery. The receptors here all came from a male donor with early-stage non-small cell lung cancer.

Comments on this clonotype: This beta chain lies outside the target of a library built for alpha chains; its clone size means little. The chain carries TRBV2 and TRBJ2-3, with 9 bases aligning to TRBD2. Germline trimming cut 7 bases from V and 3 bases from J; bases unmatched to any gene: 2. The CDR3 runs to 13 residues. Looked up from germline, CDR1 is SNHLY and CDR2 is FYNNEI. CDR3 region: CASTSGTTDTQYF. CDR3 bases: TGTGCCAGCACTAGCGGGACAACAGATACGCAGTATTTT.

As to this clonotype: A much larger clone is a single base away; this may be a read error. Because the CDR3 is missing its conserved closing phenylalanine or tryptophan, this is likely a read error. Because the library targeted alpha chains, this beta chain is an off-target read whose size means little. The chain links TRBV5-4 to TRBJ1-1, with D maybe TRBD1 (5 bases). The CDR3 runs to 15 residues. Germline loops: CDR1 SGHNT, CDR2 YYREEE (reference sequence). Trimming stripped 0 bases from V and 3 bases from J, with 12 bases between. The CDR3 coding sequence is TGTGCCAGCAGCTTGGACAGCAGGGAGGACACTGAAGCTTTCCTT. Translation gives CASSLDSREDTEAFL.

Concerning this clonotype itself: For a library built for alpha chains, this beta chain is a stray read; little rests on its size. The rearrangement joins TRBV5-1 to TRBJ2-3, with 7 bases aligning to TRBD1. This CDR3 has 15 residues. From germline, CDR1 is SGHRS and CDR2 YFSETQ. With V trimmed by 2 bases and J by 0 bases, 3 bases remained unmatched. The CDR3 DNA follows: TGCGCCAGCAGCTTAGGGACAGTTAGCACAGATACGCAGTATTTT. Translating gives CASSLGTVSTDTQYF.

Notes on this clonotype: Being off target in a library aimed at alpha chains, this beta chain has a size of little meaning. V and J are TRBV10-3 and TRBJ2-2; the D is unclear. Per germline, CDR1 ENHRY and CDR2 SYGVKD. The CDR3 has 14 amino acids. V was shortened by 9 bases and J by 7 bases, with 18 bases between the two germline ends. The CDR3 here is CAIQDSLGLGELFF. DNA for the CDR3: TGTGCCATTCAAGACTCCTTGGGCCTCGGGGAGCTGTTTTTT.

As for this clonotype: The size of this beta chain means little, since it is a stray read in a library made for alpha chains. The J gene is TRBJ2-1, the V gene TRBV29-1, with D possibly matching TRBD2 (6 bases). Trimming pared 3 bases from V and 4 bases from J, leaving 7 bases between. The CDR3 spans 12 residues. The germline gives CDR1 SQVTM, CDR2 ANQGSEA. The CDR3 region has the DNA TGCAGCGTTGAGGCGGGGTACAATGAGCAGTTCTTC. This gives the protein CSVEAGYNEQFF.

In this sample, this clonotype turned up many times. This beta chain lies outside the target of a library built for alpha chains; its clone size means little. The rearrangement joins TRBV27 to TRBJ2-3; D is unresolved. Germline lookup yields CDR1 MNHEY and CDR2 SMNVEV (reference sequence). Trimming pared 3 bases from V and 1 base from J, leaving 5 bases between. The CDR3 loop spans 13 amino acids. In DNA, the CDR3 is TGTGCCAGCAGTTTTTATCGCACAGATACGCAGTATTTT. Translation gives CASSFYRTDTQYF.

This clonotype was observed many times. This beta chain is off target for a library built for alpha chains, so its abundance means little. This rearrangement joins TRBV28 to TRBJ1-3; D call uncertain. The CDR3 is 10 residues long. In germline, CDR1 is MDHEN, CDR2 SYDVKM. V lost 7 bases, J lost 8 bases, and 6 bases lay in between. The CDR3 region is CASKEDTIYF. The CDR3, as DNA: TGTGCCAGCAAGGAGGACACCATATATTTT.

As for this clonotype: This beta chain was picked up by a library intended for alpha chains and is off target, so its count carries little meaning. In DNA form, the CDR3 reads TGCAGTGCTAATTGGAGGGCTTGGAATGAGCAGTTCTTC. Protein product: CSANWRAWNEQFF. The genes are TRBV20-1 and TRBJ2-1; weak D call: TRBD2 (6 bases). There are 13 residues in the CDR3. V was clipped by 4 bases and J by 7 bases, with 14 bases between them. Per germline, CDR1 DFQATT and CDR2 SNEGSKA (reference sequence).

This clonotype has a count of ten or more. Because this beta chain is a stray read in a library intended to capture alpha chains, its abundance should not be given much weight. The CDR3 DNA is TGTGCCAGCTCACCGGGACAGGACCCCCTCAATGAGCAGTTCTTC. Its translation: CASSPGQDPLNEQFF. The V and J genes are TRBV18 and TRBJ2-1; 8 bases line up with TRBD1. The J segment lost 6 bases and the V segment lost 3 bases, leaving 7 bases of the junction unmatched. CDR3 length: 15 residues. Germline assignment: CDR1 KGHSH and CDR2 LQKENI.

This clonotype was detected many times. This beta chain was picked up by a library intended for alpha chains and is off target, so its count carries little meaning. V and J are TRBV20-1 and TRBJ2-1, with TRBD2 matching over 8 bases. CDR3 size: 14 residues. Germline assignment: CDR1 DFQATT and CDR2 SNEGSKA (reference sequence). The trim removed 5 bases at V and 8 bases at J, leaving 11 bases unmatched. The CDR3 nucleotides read TGCAGTGCTCCGGCCGGGGGGGCCGGAGATGAGCAGTTCTTC. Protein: CSAPAGGAGDEQFF.

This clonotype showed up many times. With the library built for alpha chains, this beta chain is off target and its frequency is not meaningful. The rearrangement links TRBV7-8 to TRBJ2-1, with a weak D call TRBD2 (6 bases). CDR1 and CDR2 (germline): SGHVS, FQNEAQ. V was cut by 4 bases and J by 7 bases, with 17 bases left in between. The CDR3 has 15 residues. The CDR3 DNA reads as TGTGCCAGCAGCTCTCAAGCGGTTGCGGGGAATGAGCAGTTCTTC. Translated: CASSSQAVAGNEQFF.

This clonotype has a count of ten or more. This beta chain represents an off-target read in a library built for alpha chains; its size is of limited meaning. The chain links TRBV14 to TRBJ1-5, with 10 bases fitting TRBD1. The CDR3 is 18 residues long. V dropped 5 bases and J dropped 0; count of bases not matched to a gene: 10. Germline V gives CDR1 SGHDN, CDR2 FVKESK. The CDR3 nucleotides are TGTGCCAGCAGCTGGGCCCGGGACAGGGGACTTAGCAATCAGCCCCAGCATTTT. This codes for CASSWARDRGLSNQPQHF.

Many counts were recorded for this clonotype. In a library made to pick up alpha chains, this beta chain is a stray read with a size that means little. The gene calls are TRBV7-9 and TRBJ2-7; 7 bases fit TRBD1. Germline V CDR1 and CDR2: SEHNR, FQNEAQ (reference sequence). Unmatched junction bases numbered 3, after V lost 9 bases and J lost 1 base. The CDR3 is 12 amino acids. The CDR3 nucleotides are TGTGCCAGTCGGGACAGTTCCTACGAGCAGTACTTC. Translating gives CASRDSSYEQYF.

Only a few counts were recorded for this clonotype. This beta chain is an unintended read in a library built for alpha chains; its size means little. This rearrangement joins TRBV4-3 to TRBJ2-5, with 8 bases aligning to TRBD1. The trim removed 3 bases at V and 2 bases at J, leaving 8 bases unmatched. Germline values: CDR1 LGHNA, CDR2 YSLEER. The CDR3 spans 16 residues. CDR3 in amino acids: CASSQGGRGPQETQYF. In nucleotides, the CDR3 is TGCGCCAGCAGCCAGGGGGGCAGGGGGCCTCAAGAGACCCAGTACTTC.

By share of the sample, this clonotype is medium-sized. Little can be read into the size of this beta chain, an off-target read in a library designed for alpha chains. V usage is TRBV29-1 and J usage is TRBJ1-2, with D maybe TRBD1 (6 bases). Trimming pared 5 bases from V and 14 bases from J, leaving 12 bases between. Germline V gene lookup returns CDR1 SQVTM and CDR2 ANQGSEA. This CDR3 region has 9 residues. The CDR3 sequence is CSVTTGLTF. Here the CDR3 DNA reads TGCAGCGTTACAACAGGGCTGACCTTC.

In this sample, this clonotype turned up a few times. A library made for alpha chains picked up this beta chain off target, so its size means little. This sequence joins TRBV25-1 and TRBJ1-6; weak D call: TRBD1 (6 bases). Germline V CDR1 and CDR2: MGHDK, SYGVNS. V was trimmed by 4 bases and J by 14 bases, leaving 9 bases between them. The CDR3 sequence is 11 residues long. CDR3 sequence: CASSGGQSLHF. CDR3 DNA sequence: TGTGCCAGCAGTGGGGGACAATCCCTCCACTTT.

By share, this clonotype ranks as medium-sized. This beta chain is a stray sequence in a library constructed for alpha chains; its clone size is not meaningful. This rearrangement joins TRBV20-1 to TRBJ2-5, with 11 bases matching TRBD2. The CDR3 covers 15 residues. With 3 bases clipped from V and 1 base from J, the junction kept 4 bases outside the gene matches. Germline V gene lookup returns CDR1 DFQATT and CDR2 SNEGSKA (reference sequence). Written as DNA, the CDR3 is TGCAGTGCTAGTGGAGGGACTAGCGGCCAAGAGACCCAGTACTTC. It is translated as CSASGGTSGQETQYF.